This T cell receptor (beta chain) was observed in a study of blood T cell repertoires in COVID-19. Study context: Acute and convalescent COVID-19 specimens originated in the United States, Italy and Spain. Nucleic acid was either cDNA or gDNA, and it came from T cells, B-cell-depleted T cells, or PBMCs.

Authors' data handling: Amplification of reference gene primers was used by the study to estimate nucleated cell counts. The table came from immunoSEQ multiplex PCR; TCRdb's copy has only in-frame clones and leaves some out. V and J calls plus clone size are reproduced from that table; the DNA served to infer D and trimming. Of about 160,000 clones listed, approximately 85% were seen once; the top ten hold about 1.2%. V lost 3 bases, J lost 0 bases, and 3 bases stayed unmatched. Looked up from germline, CDR1 is SGHVS and CDR2 is FNYEAQ. The CDR3 spans 18 residues. The chain combines TRBV7-6 with TRBJ2-1, with 15 bases fitting TRBD2. Sequenced input: peripheral blood. The origin of this receptor is a man between 60 and 75 years old who had recovered from COVID-19. CDR3 nucleotides: TGTGCCAGCAGCTTGGGACTAGCGGGGGGTAGCTCCTACAATGAGCAGTTCTTC. Its translation is CASSLGLAGGSSYNEQFF.